This T cell receptor beta chain was profiled in a study of T cell responses to AZD1222 COVID-19 vaccine. Assay used: immunoSEQ multiplex PCR; TCRdb lists only in-frame clones, some missing. The data hold about 130,000 clones, with 92% observed a single time. There are 12 residues in the CDR3. Trimming took 6 bases from V and 8 from J, leaving 13 bases between them. Per germline, CDR1 MDHEN and CDR2 SYDVKM. Study results and caveats: The sample set comprised mostly white British donors with more females, and clonal diversity was possibly underestimated. Unmutated variant regions are reportedly targeted by nearly half of spike-specific TCRs.

Regarding this clone: Its antigen remains unidentified.

The source material was peripheral blood, sampled 28 days after the second AZD1222 dose. The TCR was taken from an adult who received the AZD1222 COVID-19 vaccine. This sequence joins TRBV28 and TRBJ1-2; D possibly corresponds to TRBD1 (6 bases). CDR3 loop: CASRARGPGYTF. The DNA of the CDR3 is TGTGCCAGCAGGGCGCGGGGGCCAGGCTACACCTTC.